Presented here are 16 T cell receptor beta chains from one specimen sequenced in a study of shared clonotypes between healthy human individuals. Profiled with immunoSEQ multiplex PCR; TCRdb holds only in-frame clones, not every one. Among a few million clones, roughly 93% were seen once, and the ten largest hold about 0.41%. Sequencing was performed on naive CD4+ T cells from PBMCs. Noted subset: CD45RA+ positively selected. These receptors were taken from a man between 18 and 35 years old in good health. Some clones in this sample may be carry-over from other donors' samples.

This clone occurred once. Other DNA sequences from this sample encode an identical CDR3 as well. The chain joins TRBV11-2 to TRBJ2-5; D is ambiguous. Trimming shortened V by 6 bases and J by 4 bases, and 6 bases separated the two germline ends. The CDR3 totals 11 residues. Germline CDR1 SGHAT, CDR2 FQNNGV. The CDR3 nucleotides read TGTGCCAGCAGTCTAAGAGAGACCCAGTACTTC. This encodes CASSLRETQYF.

V usage is TRBV28 and J usage is TRBJ2-1, with 10 bases identical to TRBD2. J lost 5 bases, V lost 1 base, and 5 bases had no gene match. Germline values: CDR1 MDHEN, CDR2 SYDVKM. The CDR3 extends over 16 amino acids. The CDR3 loop is CASSLLVAGGDNEQFF. The CDR3 bases are TGTGCCAGCAGTTTATTAGTAGCGGGAGGAGACAATGAGCAGTTCTTC.

V usage is TRBV5-4 and J usage is TRBJ2-7; D is tentatively TRBD1 or TRBD2 (5 bases each). There are 15 residues in the CDR3. The V gene's germline CDR1 is SGHNT and CDR2 YYREEE (reference sequence). The V and J ends lost 4 bases and 2 bases respectively, with 16 bases between them. This CDR3 is CASSRPGLGAYEQYF. The CDR3, as DNA: TGTGCCAGCAGCCGCCCAGGTCTGGGGGCCTACGAGCAGTACTTC.

On this clone itself: Other nucleotide sequences in the sample specify the same CDR3. The CDR3 is CASSLGGGRADTQYF. CDR3 in DNA: TGTGCCAGCAGTTTAGGGGGCGGACGGGCCGATACGCAGTATTTT. The chain joins TRBV28 to TRBJ2-3, with a possible D match to TRBD1 (6 bases). Trimming pared 2 bases from V and 6 bases from J, leaving 15 bases between. The germline V gene has CDR1 MDHEN and CDR2 SYDVKM. The CDR3 is 15 residues long.

This chain connects TRBV4-1 to TRBJ2-5, with 14 bases matching TRBD2. CDR1 is MGHRA, CDR2 YSYEKL, per germline. The CDR3 extends over 17 amino acids. Germline trimming cut 8 bases from V and 4 bases from J; bases unmatched to any gene: 12. In DNA, the CDR3 is TGCGCCAGCGCGGCCGAGACTAGCGGGAGGGCCGGAGAGACCCAGTACTTC. This translates into CASAAETSGRAGETQYF.

The chain employs TRBV5-1 and TRBJ1-4, with a tentative D call TRBD1 (5 bases). The CDR3 length is 18 residues. CDR1 SGHRS and CDR2 YFSETQ come from the germline V gene. V was shortened by 5 bases and J by 0 bases, with 20 bases between the two germline ends. In DNA, the CDR3 is TGCGCCAGCAGAGCGGGGCGGTCAGGGATTGCAACTAATGAAAAACTGTTTTTT. Its protein product is CASRAGRSGIATNEKLFF.

The rearrangement uses TRBV6-1 and TRBJ1-5; D is unclear. This CDR3 is 15 amino acids long. Germline loops: CDR1 MNHNS, CDR2 SASEGT. The V gene lost 4 bases and the J gene lost 2 bases, with 12 bases spanning the gap. CDR3 coding DNA: TGTGCCAGCAGTGCCCTCATAACCCGCAATCAGCCCCAGCATTTT. This codes for CASSALITRNQPQHF.

The chain has TRBV7-8 and TRBJ1-1; maybe TRBD1 (6 bases). Trimming left V 4 bases short and J 4 bases short, with 13 bases between. Germline lookup yields CDR1 SGHVS and CDR2 FQNEAQ. The CDR3 runs 14 residues. For the CDR3, the DNA is TGTGCCAGCAGCTCAGAGACAGGAGCCACTGAAGCTTTCTTT. Translating gives CASSSETGATEAFF.

The genes are TRBV28 and TRBJ2-1; a possible D gene is TRBD2 (6 bases). This CDR3 is 15 amino acids long. Germline V gene lookup returns CDR1 MDHEN and CDR2 SYDVKM. Trimming removed 6 bases from V and 0 bases from J, with 12 bases in between. The CDR3 spells CASSGGRSSYNEQFF. The CDR3 nucleotides read TGTGCCAGCAGCGGGGGTAGAAGCTCCTACAATGAGCAGTTCTTC.

The J gene is TRBJ1-1, the V gene TRBV5-1, with D possibly TRBD1 on 6 matching bases. Germline V gene lookup returns CDR1 SGHRS and CDR2 YFSETQ. This CDR3 has 13 residues. V shed 6 bases and J shed 4 bases, with 13 bases lying between them. CDR3 residues: CASTRGGGTEAFF. DNA for the CDR3: TGCGCCAGCACAAGAGGGGGTGGCACTGAAGCTTTCTTT.

Written as DNA, the CDR3 is TGTGCCAGCAGCTTGGCCTACAGCCTTAAAGGTGAAAAACTGTTTTTT. Translating it yields CASSLAYSLKGEKLFF. J is TRBJ1-4 and V is TRBV5-4; D is unclear. The length of the CDR3 is 16 residues. The germline CDR1 and CDR2 sequences are SGHNT and YYREEE (reference sequence). V was trimmed by 0 bases and J by 7 bases, leaving 16 bases between them.

This rearrangement joins TRBV9 to TRBJ2-5; no firm D call. Germline-derived CDR1 and CDR2 are SGDLS and YYNGEE. Between the trimmed V and J ends, which lost 0 bases and 1 base, there was a span of 13 bases. The CDR3 length is 16 residues. CDR3 coding DNA: TGTGCCAGCAGCGTAGTTGGCGGTGGGATCCAAGAGACCCAGTACTTC. Its translation is CASSVVGGGIQETQYF.

This chain uses TRBV14 with TRBJ1-1; D remains unclear. The CDR3 spans 12 residues. The germline V gene encodes CDR1 SGHDN and CDR2 FVKESK. Between the trimmed V and J ends, which lost 3 bases and 7 bases, there was a span of 9 bases. CDR3 in DNA: TGTGCCAGCAGCCAGGCGGGGTTTGAAGCTTTCTTT. Its protein is CASSQAGFEAFF.

In its sample, this clone was seen a few times. The chain is built from TRBV27 and TRBJ1-1; maybe TRBD1 (5 bases). CDR1 is MNHEY, CDR2 SMNVEV, per germline (reference sequence). The CDR3 sequence is 11 residues long. Trimming shortened V by 4 bases and J by 7 bases, and 7 bases separated the two germline ends. CDR3 loop: CASSSTGEAFF. CDR3 in DNA: TGTGCCAGCAGTTCCACAGGTGAAGCTTTCTTT.

As to this clone: The same CDR3 is also encoded by other DNA sequences in this sample. This chain joins TRBV5-1 and TRBJ2-3, with 10 bases that match TRBD2. Germline-derived CDR1 and CDR2 are SGHRS and YFSETQ. The CDR3 spans 16 residues. V was pared by 3 bases and J by 2 bases, with 6 bases of the junction left unmatched. The CDR3 DNA follows: TGCGCCAGCAGCTCCGGACTAGCGGCTTCCACAGATACGCAGTATTTT. Amino acids: CASSSGLAASTDTQYF. Full variable domain (missing parts from reference TRBV5-1 and TRBJ2-3): KAGVTQTPRYLIKTRGQQVTLSCSPISGHRSVSWYQQTPGQGLQFLFEYFSETQRNKGNFPGRFSGRQFSNSRSEMNVSTLELGDSALYLCASSSGLAASTDTQYFGPGTRLTVL.

The chain recombines TRBV7-9 with TRBJ1-4; 7 bases map to TRBD1. Germline V gene sequence: CDR1 SEHNR, CDR2 FQNEAQ (reference sequence). After removal of 4 bases from V and 5 bases from J, the junction contained 13 bases not matched to a gene. The CDR3 loop spans 17 amino acids. The CDR3 coding sequence is TGTGCCAGCAGCTCCTCAACGCGACAGGGCTTAAATGAAAAACTGTTTTTT. Translation: CASSSSTRQGLNEKLFF.